The TCR beta chain under discussion was sequenced for a study of Tregs in tolerant kidney transplant recipients. The nonmyeloablative bone marrow transplants came from related graft donors, with transient mixed chimerism. CD4+CD25+CD127- Tregs, CD4+CD25- non-Tregs, CD4 and CD8 cells were sorted. Using immunoSEQ multiplex PCR, the repertoire was profiled, and TCRdb retains in-frame clones only, with some absent. This table lists roughly 23,000 clones. The receptor was derived from a human patient who received a combined kidney and bone marrow transplant. Some T cells may originate from the graft donor. Here the sequenced sample was CD4+ T cells from blood (PBMCs), taken 6 months after the transplant.

CDR3 residues: CAISEGGSGDEKLFF. Incomplete CDR3 DNA: TGTGCCATCAGTGAGGGGGGGTCCGGAGATGAAAAA. The V and J genes are TRBV10-3 and TRBJ1-4; the D gene is possibly TRBD1 (5 bases). Read data end 3 residues before the CDR3 end; the end is taken from the germline J gene. V lost 2 bases and J lost 6, with 13 bases in between. The CDR3 totals 15 residues. Germline V gene lookup returns CDR1 ENHRY and CDR2 SYGVKD.